This TCR beta chain was recovered during a study of blood T cells in healthy people across ages. Study-wide findings and caveats: Roughly linear age-related decline in beta diversity appeared, significant by age around 38. Researchers said unsorted PBMCs prevented a conclusive naive versus antigen-experienced comparison.

Peripheral blood, roughly 11 milliliters per donor, was collected. A second PCR of about 7 to 12 cycles used a sample-barcoded 5' primer and a J-beta primer mix. TCRdb called the 5' RACE reads again in MiXCR, with one record for every CDR3 protein. This table holds approximately 1.5 million distinct CDR3 sequences, 34% found once. Comments on this clonotype: What it binds is unknown.

The V end was cut by 7 bases, the J end by 8 bases, with 15 bases between. The CDR3 extends over 13 amino acids. Germline values: CDR1 WSHSY, CDR2 SAAADI. The chain employs TRBV10-2 and TRBJ2-1; D could derive from TRBD1 or TRBD2 (5 bases each). This receptor was obtained from a young woman in good health. The source material was blood. CDR3 in DNA: TGCGCCAGCACGGGACCCGACCGGTATGAGCAGTTCTTC. It encodes CASTGPDRYEQFF.